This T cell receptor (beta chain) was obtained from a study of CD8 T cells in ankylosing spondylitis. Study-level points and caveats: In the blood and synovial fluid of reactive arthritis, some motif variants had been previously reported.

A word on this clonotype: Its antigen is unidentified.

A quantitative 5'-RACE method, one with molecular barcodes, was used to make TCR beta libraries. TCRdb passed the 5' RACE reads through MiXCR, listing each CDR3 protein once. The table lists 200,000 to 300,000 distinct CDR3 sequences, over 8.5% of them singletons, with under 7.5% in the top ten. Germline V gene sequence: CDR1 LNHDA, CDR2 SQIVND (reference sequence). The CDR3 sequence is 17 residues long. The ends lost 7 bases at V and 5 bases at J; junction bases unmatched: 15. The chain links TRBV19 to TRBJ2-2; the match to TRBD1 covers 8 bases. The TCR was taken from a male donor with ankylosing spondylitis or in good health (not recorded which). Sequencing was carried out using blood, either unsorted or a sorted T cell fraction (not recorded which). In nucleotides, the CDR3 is TGTGCCAGTACCCCCCCAAAGGGGACAGGAAGGACCGGGGAGCTGTTTTTT. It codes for CASTPPKGTGRTGELFF.